This TCR beta chain was identified in a study of T cells in tuberculosis. Study as a whole: T cells were selected with CD1B tetramers loaded with glucose monomycolate. Study-wide points: Low-affinity CD1B-GMM tetramer-binding T cells may have been missed.

Only in-frame clones appear in the TCRdb table, and some are missing; sequencing was by immunoSEQ multiplex PCR. In the table there are approximately 59,000 clones, approximately 85% of which are singletons. Sorting used thawed, overnight-rested PBMC stained with anti-CD3, a viability dye and GMM-loaded CD1B tetramer. The lipid loaded on the CD1B tetramers was C32 glucose monomycolate from Rhodococcus equi. CDR1 and CDR2 from the germline V gene are SGHTA and FQGNSA. Trimming at V came to 7 bases and at J to 3 bases, leaving 4 bases not matched to a gene. The CDR3 is 13 amino acids. The V call is TRBV7-2, the J call TRBJ1-1, with 8 bases aligning to TRBD1. This TCR derives from an adult woman with latent tuberculosis. Input material: CD1b-GMM tetramer-negative cells sorted from PBMCs. The CDR3 DNA follows: TGTGCCAGCACCATGGACAGGGACACTGAAGCTTTCTTT. It encodes CASTMDRDTEAFF.